This T cell receptor beta chain derives from a study of cytomegalovirus exposure and HLA in healthy donors. General study results and limits: Several of the most significant clusters appeared linked to common viral pathogens, based on a later analysis. In a later analysis, TCR beta V- and J-gene trimming was associated with a missense DCLRE1C variant.

This CDR3 comprises 13 residues. The germline V and J ends were trimmed by 3 bases and 1 base, with 6 bases remaining between them. Looked up from germline, CDR1 is MNHNS and CDR2 is SASEGT. A multiplex PCR was run with 60 Vbeta primers and 13 Jbeta primers. Here immunoSEQ multiplex PCR was the method, and the copy in TCRdb shows in-frame clones only, minus some. The data show around 180,000 clones, approximately 84% seen once. About this clone itself: Its antigen remains unknown.

The chain carries TRBV6-1 and TRBJ1-2; no reliable D call. This clonotype was obtained from a girl aged 5-17 years in good health and CMV-seropositive. Sequenced input: PBMCs. The CDR3 nucleotides are TGTGCCAGCAGTGAGGCGGATAACTATGGCTACACCTTC. Its translation is CASSEADNYGYTF.